What follows are 4 T cell receptor beta chains derived from one specimen sequenced in a study of cytomegalovirus exposure and HLA in healthy donors. PCR involved 60 Vbeta and 13 Jbeta primers. The repertoire was sequenced with immunoSEQ multiplex PCR; TCRdb's copy has only in-frame clones and lacks some. The sample records more than 200,000 clones, around 64% being singletons. Input material: PBMCs. The origin of the receptors is a man between 40 and 49 years old in good health and CMV-seropositive.

The rearrangement uses TRBV10-1 and TRBJ2-3; the D gene is possibly TRBD2 (6 bases). V lost 5 bases and J lost 0, with 12 bases in between. The CDR3 contains 15 residues. Per the germline V gene, CDR1 is WNHNN and CDR2 is SYGVQD (reference sequence). The CDR3 DNA follows: TGCGCCAGCAGTAGCCGGGGGTACAGCACAGATACGCAGTATTTT. The encoded protein is CASSSRGYSTDTQYF.

This sequence joins TRBV7-2 and TRBJ1-5; D possibly corresponds to TRBD1 (5 bases). CDR1 is SGHTA, CDR2 FQGNSA, per germline. The CDR3 covers 15 residues. V shed 5 bases and J shed 7 bases, with 18 bases lying between them. DNA of the CDR3: TGTGCCAGCAGCCCCTGGGGCAGGCTAGGCCAGCCCCAGCATTTT. As protein: CASSPWGRLGQPQHF.

Remarks on this clone: Compared with germline, one end of the junction differs, possibly owing to a read error. The rearrangement links TRBV7-9 to TRBJ2-2; tentatively, D is TRBD1 (6 bases). The germline V gene has CDR1 SEHNR and CDR2 FQNEAQ (reference sequence). CDR3 length: 15 residues. CDR3 amino acids: CSSSDNRVNTGELFF. The DNA for the CDR3 is TGTTCCAGCAGCGATAACAGGGTGAACACCGGGGAGCTGTTTTTT.

The genes are TRBV9 and TRBJ1-3; D is uncertain. Trimming left V 8 bases short and J 2 bases short, with 17 bases between. The germline gives CDR1 SGDLS, CDR2 YYNGEE. The CDR3 covers 15 residues. CDR3 sequence: CASAGGPSAGNTIYF. Here the CDR3 DNA reads TGTGCCAGTGCGGGTGGCCCCTCGGCTGGAAACACCATATATTTT.